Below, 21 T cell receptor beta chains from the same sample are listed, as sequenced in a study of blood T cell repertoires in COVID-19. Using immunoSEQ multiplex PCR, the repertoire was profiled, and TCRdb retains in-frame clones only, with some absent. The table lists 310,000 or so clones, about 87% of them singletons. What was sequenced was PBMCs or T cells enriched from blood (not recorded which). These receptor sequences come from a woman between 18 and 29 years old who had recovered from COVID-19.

CDR3 residues: CASGLDRGHSQIYGYTF. The CDR3 nucleotides read TGTGCCAGCGGCCTAGACAGGGGGCATTCGCAGATCTATGGCTACACCTTC. The chain couples TRBV5-5 to TRBJ1-2, with 10 bases matching TRBD1. Per the germline V gene, CDR1 is SGHKS and CDR2 is YYEKEE (reference sequence). The junction had 16 bases not matched to a gene; V was cut back by 7 bases and J by 4 bases. This CDR3 spans 17 amino acids.

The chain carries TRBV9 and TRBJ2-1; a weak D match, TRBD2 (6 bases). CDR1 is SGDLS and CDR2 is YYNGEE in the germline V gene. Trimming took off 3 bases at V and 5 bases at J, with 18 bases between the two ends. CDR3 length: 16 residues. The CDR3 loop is CASSGIGAGWDNEQFF. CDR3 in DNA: TGTGCCAGCAGCGGGATAGGGGCGGGATGGGACAATGAGCAGTTCTTC.

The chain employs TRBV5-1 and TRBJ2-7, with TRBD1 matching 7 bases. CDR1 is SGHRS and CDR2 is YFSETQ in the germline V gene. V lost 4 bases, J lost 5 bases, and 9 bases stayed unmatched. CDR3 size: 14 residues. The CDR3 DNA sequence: TGCGCCAGCAGCGACCCTGGGACAGTCCACGAGCAGTACTTC. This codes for CASSDPGTVHEQYF.

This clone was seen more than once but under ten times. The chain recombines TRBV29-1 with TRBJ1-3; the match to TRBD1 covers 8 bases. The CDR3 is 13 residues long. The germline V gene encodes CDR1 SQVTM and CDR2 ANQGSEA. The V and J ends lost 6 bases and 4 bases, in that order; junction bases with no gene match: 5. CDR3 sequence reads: CSVRRGPGNTIYF. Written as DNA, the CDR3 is TGCAGCGTGCGCAGGGGGCCCGGAAACACCATATATTTT. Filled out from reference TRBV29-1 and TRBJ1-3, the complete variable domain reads SAVISQKPSRDICQRGTSLTIQCQVDSQVTMMFWYRQQPGQSLTLIATANQGSEATYESGFVIDKFPISRPNLTFSTLTVSNMSPEDSSIYLCSVRRGPGNTIYFGEGSWLTVV.

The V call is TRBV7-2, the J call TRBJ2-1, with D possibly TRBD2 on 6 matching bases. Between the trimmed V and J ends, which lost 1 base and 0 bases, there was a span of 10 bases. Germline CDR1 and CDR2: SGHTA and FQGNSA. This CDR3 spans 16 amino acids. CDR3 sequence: CASSLGAGLSYNEQFF. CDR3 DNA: TGTGCCAGCAGCTTAGGGGCGGGACTCTCCTACAATGAGCAGTTCTTC. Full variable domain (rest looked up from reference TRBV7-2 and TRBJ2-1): GAGVSQSPSNKVTEKGKDVELRCDPISGHTALYWYRQSLGQGLEFLIYFQGNSAPDKSGLPSDRFSAERTGGSVSTLTIQRTQQEDSAVYLCASSLGAGLSYNEQFFGPGTRLTVL.

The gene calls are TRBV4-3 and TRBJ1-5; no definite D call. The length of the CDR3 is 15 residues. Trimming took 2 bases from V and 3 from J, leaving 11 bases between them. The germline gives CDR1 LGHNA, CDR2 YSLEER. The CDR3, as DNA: TGCGCCAGCAGCCAAACCTACGGTAACAATCAGCCCCAGCATTTT. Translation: CASSQTYGNNQPQHF.

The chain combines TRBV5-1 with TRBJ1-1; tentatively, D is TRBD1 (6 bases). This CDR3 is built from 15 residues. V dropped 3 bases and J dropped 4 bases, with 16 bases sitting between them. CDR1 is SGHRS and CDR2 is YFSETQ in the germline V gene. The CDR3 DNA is TGCGCCAGCAGCTCCGGGTCGGGGGGGCTCACTGAAGCTTTCTTT. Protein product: CASSSGSGGLTEAFF.

The chain's CDR3 is CASSEDRAFEKLFF. The CDR3 coding sequence is TGCGCCAGCAGTGAGGACAGGGCTTTTGAAAAACTGTTTTTT. The rearrangement joins TRBV10-2 to TRBJ1-4, with 7 nucleotides matching TRBD1. Germline CDR1 WSHSY, CDR2 SAAADI. The CDR3 length is 14 residues. V lost 2 bases, J lost 7 bases, and 4 bases stayed unmatched.

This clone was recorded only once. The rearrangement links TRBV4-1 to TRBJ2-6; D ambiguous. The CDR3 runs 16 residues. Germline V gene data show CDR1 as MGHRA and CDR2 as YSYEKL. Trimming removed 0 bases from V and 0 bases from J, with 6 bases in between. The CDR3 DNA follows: TGCGCCAGCAGCCAAGATTTGGCCTCTGGGGCCAACGTCCTGACTTTC. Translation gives CASSQDLASGANVLTF.

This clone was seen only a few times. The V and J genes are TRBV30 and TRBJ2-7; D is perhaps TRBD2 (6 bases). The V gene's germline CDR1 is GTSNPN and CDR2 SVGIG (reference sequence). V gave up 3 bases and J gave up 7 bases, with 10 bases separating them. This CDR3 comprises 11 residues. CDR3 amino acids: CAWSYAGEQYF. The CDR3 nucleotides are TGTGCCTGGAGCTACGCGGGGGAGCAGTACTTC.

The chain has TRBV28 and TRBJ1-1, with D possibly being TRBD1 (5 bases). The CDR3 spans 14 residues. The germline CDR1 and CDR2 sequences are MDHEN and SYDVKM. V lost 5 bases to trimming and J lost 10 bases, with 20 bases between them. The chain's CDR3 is CASSQVGVGLRAFF. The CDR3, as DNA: TGTGCCAGCAGTCAGGTAGGGGTTGGGTTGCGAGCTTTCTTT.

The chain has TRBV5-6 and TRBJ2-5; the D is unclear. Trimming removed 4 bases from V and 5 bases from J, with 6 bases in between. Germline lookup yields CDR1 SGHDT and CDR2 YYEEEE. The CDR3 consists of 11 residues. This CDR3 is CASSAGETQYF. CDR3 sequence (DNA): TGTGCCAGCAGCGCCGGGGAGACCCAGTACTTC.

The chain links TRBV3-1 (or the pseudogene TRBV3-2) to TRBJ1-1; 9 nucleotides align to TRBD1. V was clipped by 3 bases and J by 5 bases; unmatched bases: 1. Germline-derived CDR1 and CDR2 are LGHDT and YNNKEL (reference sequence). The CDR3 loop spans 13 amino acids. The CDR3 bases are TGTGCCAGCAGCCACGACAGGGGGACTGAAGCTTTCTTT. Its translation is CASSHDRGTEAFF.

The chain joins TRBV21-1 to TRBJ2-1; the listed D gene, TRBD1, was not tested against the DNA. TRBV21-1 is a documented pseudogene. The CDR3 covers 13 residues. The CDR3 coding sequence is TGTGCCAGCAGCAAGAGGCAGGGGGACGAGCAGTTCTTC. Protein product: CASSKRQGDEQFF.

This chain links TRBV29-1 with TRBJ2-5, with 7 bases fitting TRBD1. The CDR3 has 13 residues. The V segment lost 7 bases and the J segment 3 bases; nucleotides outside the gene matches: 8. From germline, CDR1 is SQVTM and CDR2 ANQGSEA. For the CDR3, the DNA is TGCAGCGCCTCCGGGACAGCCGAAGAGACCCAGTACTTC. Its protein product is CSASGTAEETQYF.

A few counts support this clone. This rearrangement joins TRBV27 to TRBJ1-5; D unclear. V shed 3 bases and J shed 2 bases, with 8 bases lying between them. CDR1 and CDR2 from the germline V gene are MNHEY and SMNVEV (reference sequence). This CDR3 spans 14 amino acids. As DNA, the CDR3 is TGTGCCAGCAGTTTCTTGGGAGGCAATCAGCCCCAGCATTTT. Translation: CASSFLGGNQPQHF.

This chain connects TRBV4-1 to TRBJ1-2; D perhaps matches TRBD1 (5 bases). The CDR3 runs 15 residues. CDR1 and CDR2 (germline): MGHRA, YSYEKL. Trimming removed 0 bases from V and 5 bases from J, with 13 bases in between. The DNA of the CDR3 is TGCGCCAGCAGCCAAGAGATTGGCAGGGTGTATGGCTACACCTTC. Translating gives CASSQEIGRVYGYTF.

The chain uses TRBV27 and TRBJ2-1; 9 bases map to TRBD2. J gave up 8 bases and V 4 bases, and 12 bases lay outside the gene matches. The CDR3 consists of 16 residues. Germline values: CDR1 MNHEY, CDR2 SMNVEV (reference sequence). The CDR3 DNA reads TGTGCCAGCAGTTCCACGATGGTAGCGGGGGTATATGAGCAGTTCTTC. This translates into CASSSTMVAGVYEQFF.

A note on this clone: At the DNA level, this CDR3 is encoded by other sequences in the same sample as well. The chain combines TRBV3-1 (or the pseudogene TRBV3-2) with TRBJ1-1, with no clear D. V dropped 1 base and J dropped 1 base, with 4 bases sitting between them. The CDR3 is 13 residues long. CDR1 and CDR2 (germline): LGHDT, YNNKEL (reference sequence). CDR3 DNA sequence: TGTGCCAGCAGCCAAGTTAGGAACACTGAAGCTTTCTTT. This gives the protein CASSQVRNTEAFF.

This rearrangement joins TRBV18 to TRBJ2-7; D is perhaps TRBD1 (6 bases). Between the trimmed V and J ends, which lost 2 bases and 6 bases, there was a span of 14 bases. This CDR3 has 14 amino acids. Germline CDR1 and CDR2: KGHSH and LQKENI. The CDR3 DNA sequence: TGTGCCAGCTCACCAAGGGACACGGAGAGCGAGCAGTACTTC. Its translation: CASSPRDTESEQYF.

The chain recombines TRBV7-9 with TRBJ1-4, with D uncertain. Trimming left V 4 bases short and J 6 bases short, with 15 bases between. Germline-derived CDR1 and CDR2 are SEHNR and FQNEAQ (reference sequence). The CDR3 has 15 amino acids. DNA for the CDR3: TGTGCCAGCAGCTATGGGGTTGCGGGCTATGAAAAACTGTTTTTT. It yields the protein CASSYGVAGYEKLFF.